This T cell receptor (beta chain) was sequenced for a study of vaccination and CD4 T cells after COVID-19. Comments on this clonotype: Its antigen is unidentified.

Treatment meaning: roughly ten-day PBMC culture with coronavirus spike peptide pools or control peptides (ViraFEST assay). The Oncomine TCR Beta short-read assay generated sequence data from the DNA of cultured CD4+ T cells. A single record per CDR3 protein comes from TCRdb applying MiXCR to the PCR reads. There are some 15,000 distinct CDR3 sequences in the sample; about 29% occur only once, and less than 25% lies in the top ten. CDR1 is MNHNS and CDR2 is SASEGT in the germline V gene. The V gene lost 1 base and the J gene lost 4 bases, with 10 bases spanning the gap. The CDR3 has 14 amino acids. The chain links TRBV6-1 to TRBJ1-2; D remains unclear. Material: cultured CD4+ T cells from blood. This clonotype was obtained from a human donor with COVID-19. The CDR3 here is CASSEGRSTYGYTF. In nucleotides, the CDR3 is TGTGCCAGCAGTGAAGGCAGGAGTACCTATGGCTACACCTTC.